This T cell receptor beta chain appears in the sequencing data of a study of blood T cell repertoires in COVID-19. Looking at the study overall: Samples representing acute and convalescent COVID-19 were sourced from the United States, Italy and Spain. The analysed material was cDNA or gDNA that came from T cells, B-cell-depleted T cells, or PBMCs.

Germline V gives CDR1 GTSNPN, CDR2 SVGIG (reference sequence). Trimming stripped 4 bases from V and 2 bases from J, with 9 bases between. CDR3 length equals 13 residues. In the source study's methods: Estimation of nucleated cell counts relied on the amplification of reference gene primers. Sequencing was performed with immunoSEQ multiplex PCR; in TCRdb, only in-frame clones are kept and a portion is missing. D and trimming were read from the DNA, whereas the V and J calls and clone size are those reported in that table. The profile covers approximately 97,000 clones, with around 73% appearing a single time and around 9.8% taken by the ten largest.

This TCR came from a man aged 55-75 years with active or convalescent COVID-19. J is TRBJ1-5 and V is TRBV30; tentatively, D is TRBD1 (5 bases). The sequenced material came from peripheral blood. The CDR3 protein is CAWKGSGNQPQHF. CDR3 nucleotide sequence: TGTGCCTGGAAGGGGTCTGGCAATCAGCCCCAGCATTTT.